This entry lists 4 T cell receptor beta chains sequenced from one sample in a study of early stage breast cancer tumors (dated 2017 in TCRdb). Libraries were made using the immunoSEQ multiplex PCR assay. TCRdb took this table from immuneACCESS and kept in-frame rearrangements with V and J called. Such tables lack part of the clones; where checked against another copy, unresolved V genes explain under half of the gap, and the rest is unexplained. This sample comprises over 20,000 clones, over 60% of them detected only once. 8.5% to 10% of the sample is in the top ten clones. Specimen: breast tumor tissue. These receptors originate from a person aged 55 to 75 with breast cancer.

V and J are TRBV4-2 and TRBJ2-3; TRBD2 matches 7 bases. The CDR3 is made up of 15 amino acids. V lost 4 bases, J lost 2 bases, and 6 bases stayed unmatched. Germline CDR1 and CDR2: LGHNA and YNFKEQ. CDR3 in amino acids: CASSPQGGPTDTQYF. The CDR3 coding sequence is TGTGCCAGCAGCCCGCAGGGAGGGCCCACAGATACGCAGTATTTT.

The CDR3 sequence: CASSQRASGFTDTQYF. The CDR3, as DNA: TGCGCCAGCAGCCAAAGGGCTAGCGGATTCACAGATACGCAGTATTTT. J is TRBJ2-3 and V is TRBV4-3, with TRBD2 matching 7 bases. The V and J ends lost 2 bases and 2 bases, in that order; junction bases with no gene match: 7. Germline CDR1 is LGHNA and CDR2 is YSLEER. The CDR3 extends over 16 amino acids.

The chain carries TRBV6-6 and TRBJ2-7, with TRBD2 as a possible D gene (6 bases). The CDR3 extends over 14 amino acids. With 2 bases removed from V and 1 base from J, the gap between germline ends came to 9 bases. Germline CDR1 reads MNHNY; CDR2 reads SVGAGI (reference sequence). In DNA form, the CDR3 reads TGTGCCAGCAGTTACACGGGAGCGTCCTACGAGCAGTACTTC. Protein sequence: CASSYTGASYEQYF.

This CDR3 is CASSSGGSMNTEAFF. The CDR3 coding sequence is TGCGCCAGCAGCTCCGGCGGGTCCATGAACACTGAAGCTTTCTTT. The V call is TRBV5-1, the J call TRBJ1-1; D call uncertain. Germline V gene data show CDR1 as SGHRS and CDR2 as YFSETQ. The V end lost 3 bases, the J end lost 0 bases, and 12 bases lay between the germline ends. This CDR3 is built from 15 residues.